These 17 T cell receptor beta chains originate from one sample sequenced in a study of shared clonotypes between healthy human individuals. Measured with immunoSEQ multiplex PCR; TCRdb has only the in-frame clones, and not every one. The table records about 600,000 clones, around 97% of them present only once. The sequenced sample consisted of naive CD4+ T cells sorted from blood. Subset indicated: CD45RA+ positively selected. The receptor source for this set is a woman aged 25 to 39 in good health.

The chain carries TRBV11-2 and TRBJ2-5; D call uncertain. This CDR3 contains 15 residues. Trimming stripped 5 bases from V and 4 bases from J, with 17 bases between. Germline values: CDR1 SGHAT, CDR2 FQNNGV. The CDR3 nucleotides are TGTGCCAGCAGCGCGAAAGAGAGAGTCCGAGAGACCCAGTACTTC. It codes for CASSAKERVRETQYF. Drawing the rest from reference TRBV11-2 and TRBJ2-5, the complete variable domain is EAGVAQSPRYKIIEKRQSVAFWCNPISGHATLYWYQQILGQGPKLLIQFQNNGVVDDSQLPKDRFSAERLKGVDSTLKIQPAKLEDSAVYLCASSAKERVRETQYFGPGTRLLVL.

The chain carries TRBV5-1 and TRBJ2-5; TRBD1 matches at 7 bases. Germline lookup yields CDR1 SGHRS and CDR2 YFSETQ. V trimming: 4 bases; J trimming: 2 bases; junction bases outside the gene matches: 8. This CDR3 spans 15 amino acids. CDR3 residues: CASSLQPGQQETQYF. DNA for the CDR3: TGCGCCAGCAGCCTTCAACCGGGACAGCAAGAGACCCAGTACTTC. The variable domain in full, with the rest retrieved from reference TRBV5-1 and TRBJ2-5, is KAGVTQTPRYLIKTRGQQVTLSCSPISGHRSVSWYQQTPGQGLQFLFEYFSETQRNKGNFPGRFSGRQFSNSRSEMNVSTLELGDSALYLCASSLQPGQQETQYFGPGTRLLVL.

This chain connects TRBV11-2 to TRBJ2-7; 8 bases are a match to TRBD2. The V gene end was trimmed by 5 bases and the J gene end by 6 bases; junction bases not matched to a gene: 9. The CDR3 length is 14 residues. Germline values: CDR1 SGHAT, CDR2 FQNNGV. CDR3 protein: CASSASGTSREQYF. CDR3 bases: TGTGCCAGCAGCGCCTCCGGGACTAGTCGCGAGCAGTACTTC.

V is TRBV29-1 and J is TRBJ2-1; either TRBD1 or TRBD2 may supply D (5 bases each). This CDR3 comprises 15 residues. Trimming removed 4 bases from V and 8 bases from J, with 21 bases in between. CDR1 and CDR2 from the germline V gene are SQVTM and ANQGSEA. The CDR3 loop is CSVAQGRGMTHEQFF. The CDR3 nucleotides are TGCAGCGTTGCCCAGGGACGGGGAATGACACATGAGCAGTTCTTC.

The gene calls are TRBV4-1 and TRBJ2-7; D is perhaps TRBD1 (6 bases). CDR3 size: 14 residues. Germline-derived CDR1 and CDR2 are MGHRA and YSYEKL. V was pared by 4 bases and J by 4 bases, with 14 bases between. CDR3 DNA sequence: TGCGCCAGCAGCCCAGGGGTGGTTGGTTACGAGCAGTACTTC. It translates to CASSPGVVGYEQYF.

The chain couples TRBV19 to TRBJ1-5, with 11 bases that match TRBD1. The length of the CDR3 is 15 residues. V shed 5 bases and J 5 bases; nucleotides not matched to a gene: 5. CDR1 and CDR2 from the germline V gene are LNHDA and SQIVND (reference sequence). CDR3 region: CASSSGQGADQPQHF. The CDR3 DNA is TGTGCCAGTAGTTCCGGACAGGGGGCTGATCAGCCCCAGCATTTT.

V gene TRBV7-2 combines with J gene TRBJ2-1; D remains unclear. CDR1 and CDR2 (germline): SGHTA, FQGNSA. The CDR3 extends over 12 amino acids. The germline V and J ends were trimmed by 5 bases and 5 bases, with 7 bases remaining between them. The CDR3 protein is CASSRFHNEQFF. The CDR3 DNA is TGTGCCAGCAGCCGATTCCACAATGAGCAGTTCTTC. The variable domain in full, with the rest retrieved from reference TRBV7-2 and TRBJ2-1, is GAGVSQSPSNKVTEKGKDVELRCDPISGHTALYWYRQSLGQGLEFLIYFQGNSAPDKSGLPSDRFSAERTGGSVSTLTIQRTQQEDSAVYLCASSRFHNEQFFGPGTRLTVL.

The rearrangement links TRBV30 to TRBJ2-7, with unresolved D. The CDR3 has 12 amino acids. V lost 2 bases and J lost 4, with 9 bases in between. Germline CDR1 reads GTSNPN; CDR2 reads SVGIG (reference sequence). The CDR3 bases are TGTGCCTGGAGTTCCCAAAGGTACGAGCAGTACTTC. Residues: CAWSSQRYEQYF. Looking up the rest from reference TRBV30 and TRBJ2-7 gives the full variable domain: SQTIHQWPATLVQPVGSPLSLECTVEGTSNPNLYWYRQAAGRGLQLLFYSVGIGQISSEVPQNLSASRPQDRQFILSSKKLLLSDSGFYLCAWSSQRYEQYFGPGTRLTVT.

The chain carries TRBV5-4 and TRBJ2-7; TRBD2 agrees at 9 bases. The length of the CDR3 is 16 residues. The V and J ends lost 4 bases and 3 bases, in that order; junction bases with no gene match: 11. CDR1 is SGHNT and CDR2 is YYREEE in the germline V gene (reference sequence). The CDR3 bases are TGTGCCAGCAGCCCCCGATCGGTAGCGGGGGACTACGAGCAGTACTTC. Its translation: CASSPRSVAGDYEQYF.

This chain joins TRBV19 and TRBJ2-5; no firm D call. Germline CDR1 and CDR2: LNHDA and SQIVND (reference sequence). V lost 4 bases and J lost 2, with 11 bases in between. The CDR3 has 14 residues. CDR3 nucleotide sequence: TGTGCCAGTAGTACCCTTCGAGCGCAAGAGACCCAGTACTTC. Amino acids: CASSTLRAQETQYF.

The V and J genes are TRBV29-1 and TRBJ2-7; D perhaps matches TRBD2 (5 bases). Germline V gene sequence: CDR1 SQVTM, CDR2 ANQGSEA. This CDR3 is built from 11 residues. V was shortened by 5 bases and J by 9 bases, with 14 bases between the two germline ends. The CDR3 loop reads CSVRGVYGQYF. The CDR3 DNA sequence: TGCAGCGTTCGGGGAGTGTATGGGCAGTACTTC.

V is TRBV6-5 and J is TRBJ1-1; D is unresolved. The V and J ends lost 6 bases and 6 bases respectively, with 11 bases between them. Germline assignment: CDR1 MNHEY and CDR2 SVGAGI. The CDR3 loop spans 12 amino acids. This CDR3 is CASSPGGSEAFF. DNA of the CDR3: TGTGCCAGCAGCCCGGGCGGATCTGAAGCTTTCTTT.

This clone was detected only once. J is TRBJ1-2 and V is TRBV5-6; no definite D call. Germline V gene lookup returns CDR1 SGHDT and CDR2 YYEEEE. This CDR3 is built from 14 residues. Trimming stripped 4 bases from V and 6 bases from J, with 16 bases between. The CDR3 reads CASSPARRANGYTF. CDR3 sequence (DNA): TGTGCCAGCAGCCCGGCGCGAAGGGCTAATGGCTACACCTTC.

The chain combines TRBV7-3 with TRBJ1-1, with 9 bases matching TRBD1. V lost 4 bases and J lost 4; bases outside the gene matches: 4. This CDR3 comprises 14 residues. The germline gives CDR1 SGHTA, CDR2 FQGTGA. The CDR3 protein is CASSSRTGVTEAFF. In DNA form, the CDR3 reads TGTGCCAGCAGCTCTAGGACAGGGGTCACTGAAGCTTTCTTT.

J is TRBJ2-1 and V is TRBV13, with D uncertain. Germline assignment: CDR1 PRHDT and CDR2 FYEKMQ (reference sequence). The CDR3 sequence is 18 residues long. V lost 3 bases, J lost 0 bases, and 18 bases lay in between. The CDR3, as DNA: TGTGCCAGCAGCTTTGGTTCGGGCCGAGCTTCCTCCTACAATGAGCAGTTCTTC. Residues: CASSFGSGRASSYNEQFF.

The rearrangement uses TRBV14 and TRBJ2-3; unclear D gene. The CDR3 is 14 residues long. The V gene's germline CDR1 is SGHDN and CDR2 FVKESK. V was cut by 0 bases and J by 4 bases, with 8 bases left in between. The CDR3 here is CASSQDSLADTQYF. The CDR3 DNA is TGTGCCAGCAGCCAAGATAGTCTAGCAGATACGCAGTATTTT.

The V gene is TRBV27, the J gene TRBJ1-1, with D hard to call. The V end lost 5 bases, the J end lost 7 bases, and 14 bases lay between the germline ends. The germline V gene has CDR1 MNHEY and CDR2 SMNVEV (reference sequence). CDR3 length equals 13 residues. CDR3 amino acids: CASSRWARREAFF. The CDR3 nucleotides read TGTGCCAGCAGTAGATGGGCGAGACGTGAAGCTTTCTTT.